What follows are 14 T cell receptor beta chains derived from one specimen sequenced in a study of blood T cell repertoires in COVID-19. Sequencing used immunoSEQ multiplex PCR; TCRdb keeps in-frame clones, though not all of them. The data hold 210,000 or so clones, with about 85% observed a single time. Sequences were obtained from peripheral blood. The source of these receptors is a human donor in a cohort sampled during active COVID-19.

J is TRBJ2-1 and V is TRBV9, with 7 bases matching TRBD2. Germline assignment: CDR1 SGDLS and CDR2 YYNGEE. V was clipped by 0 bases and J by 4 bases; unmatched bases: 4. CDR3 length: 15 amino acids. The DNA of the CDR3 is TGTGCCAGCAGCGTAGAACTAGCGCCGTACAATGAGCAGTTCTTC. Translating gives CASSVELAPYNEQFF.

This rearrangement joins TRBV19 to TRBJ1-5; tentative D call: TRBD1 (5 bases). Germline CDR1 is LNHDA and CDR2 is SQIVND (reference sequence). This CDR3 contains 15 residues. V was cut by 5 bases and J by 0 bases, with 11 bases left in between. The CDR3 spells CASSWGVHSNQPQHF. The CDR3 nucleotides are TGTGCCAGTAGTTGGGGGGTCCATAGCAATCAGCCCCAGCATTTT.

The J gene is TRBJ2-2, the V gene TRBV9, with D maybe TRBD2 (7 bases). CDR1 and CDR2 (germline): SGDLS, YYNGEE. The CDR3 covers 15 residues. With 3 bases removed from V and 5 bases from J, the gap between germline ends came to 14 bases. CDR3 DNA sequence: TGTGCCAGCAGCGCGCGGACAGCGGGGACCGGGGAGCTGTTTTTT. It translates to CASSARTAGTGELFF.

With respect to this clone: Different DNA sequences within this sample yield the same CDR3. This chain connects TRBV4-1 to TRBJ1-5; D is uncertain. CDR3 length equals 17 residues. The V end lost 0 bases, the J end lost 0 bases, and 12 bases lay between the germline ends. Germline values: CDR1 MGHRA, CDR2 YSYEKL. CDR3 coding DNA: TGCGCCAGCAGCCAAGAGTACACAGATTATAGCAATCAGCCCCAGCATTTT. Amino acid sequence: CASSQEYTDYSNQPQHF.

The chain joins TRBV7-9 to TRBJ1-1; 8 bases map to TRBD1. In germline, CDR1 is SEHNR, CDR2 FQNEAQ (reference sequence). Germline trimming cut 4 bases from V and 1 base from J; bases unmatched to any gene: 11. This CDR3 contains 17 residues. The CDR3 here is CASSYPGGPPWNTEAFF. Written as DNA, the CDR3 is TGTGCCAGCAGCTATCCAGGGGGCCCCCCGTGGAACACTGAAGCTTTCTTT.

The genes are TRBV24-1 and TRBJ2-2; D gene uncertain. Trimming took 9 bases from V and 4 from J, leaving 11 bases between them. This CDR3 spans 13 amino acids. Germline assignment: CDR1 KGHDR and CDR2 SFDVKD. This CDR3 is CATLNLTTGELFF. The CDR3, as DNA: TGTGCCACCCTCAACCTAACCACCGGGGAGCTGTTTTTT.

This chain uses TRBV7-9 with TRBJ2-3; 8 nucleotides line up with TRBD2. The CDR3 sequence is 14 residues long. The J segment lost 4 bases and the V segment lost 5 bases, leaving 5 bases of the junction unmatched. Germline values: CDR1 SEHNR, CDR2 FQNEAQ (reference sequence). The CDR3 DNA is TGTGCCAGCAGCCCCACGGGGGGGCCAGATACGCAGTATTTT. It yields the protein CASSPTGGPDTQYF.

The chain recombines TRBV24-1 with TRBJ2-2; possible D gene TRBD1, 6 bases. Germline CDR1 KGHDR, CDR2 SFDVKD. The CDR3 extends over 18 amino acids. Trimming removed 4 bases at V and 2 bases at J, with 19 bases between. The CDR3 is CATSEYRVSPFNTGELFF. CDR3 sequence (DNA): TGTGCCACCAGTGAGTACAGGGTATCTCCGTTTAACACCGGGGAGCTGTTTTTT.

In DNA, the CDR3 is TGTGCCAGCTCCCATAGCAATCAGCCCCAGCATTTT. Residues: CASSHSNQPQHF. V is TRBV12-3 or TRBV12-4 and J is TRBJ1-5; D gene unclear. V lost 8 bases and J 0 bases, leaving 5 bases between the germline ends. The CDR3 runs to 12 residues.

This rearrangement joins TRBV2 to TRBJ2-7, with D perhaps matching TRBD2 (6 bases). The CDR3 sequence is 13 residues long. V was trimmed by 8 bases and J by 4 bases, leaving 15 bases between them. CDR1 is SNHLY and CDR2 is FYNNEI in the germline V gene. This CDR3 is CASRDSGRYEQYF. CDR3 nucleotide sequence: TGTGCCAGCCGGGACTCCGGCAGGTACGAGCAGTACTTC.

V usage is TRBV15 and J usage is TRBJ1-1; weak D call: TRBD1 (6 bases). CDR1 is LNHNV, CDR2 YYDKDF, per germline (reference sequence). Between the trimmed V and J ends, which lost 1 base and 8 bases, there was a span of 11 bases. This CDR3 is 13 amino acids long. CDR3 region: CATSRGLDREAFF. Written as DNA, the CDR3 is TGTGCCACCAGCAGAGGGCTGGACAGAGAAGCTTTCTTT.

This clone showed up just once. V usage is TRBV6-4 and J usage is TRBJ1-1; D is perhaps TRBD1 (5 bases). The CDR3 covers 14 residues. The V gene's germline CDR1 is MRHNA and CDR2 SNTAGT. V was cut by 3 bases and J by 3 bases, with 11 bases left in between. Here the CDR3 reads CASSEQAWYTEAFF. DNA of the CDR3: TGTGCCAGCAGTGAACAGGCTTGGTACACTGAAGCTTTCTTT.

The J gene is TRBJ1-6, the V gene TRBV6-5, with 7 bases identical to TRBD1. Germline assignment: CDR1 MNHEY and CDR2 SVGAGI. This CDR3 is built from 15 residues. Losses at the gene ends were 7 bases for V and 8 bases for J; bases not matched to a gene: 11. The CDR3 is CASTPRGSWDSPLHF. The CDR3 coding sequence is TGTGCCAGCACTCCCAGGGGGAGTTGGGATTCACCCCTCCACTTT.

The chain links TRBV21-1 to TRBJ2-7; the D segment call TRBD2 is taken from the table without a DNA check. TRBV21-1 is noted as a pseudogene. CDR3 size: 12 residues. The CDR3 nucleotides are TGTGCCAGCCCCTGGGGGGTCCACGAGCAGTACGTC. It encodes CASPWGVHEQYV.